These 8 T cell receptor beta chains share one sample of origin, sequenced in a study of blood T cell repertoires in COVID-19. Here immunoSEQ multiplex PCR was the method, and the copy in TCRdb shows in-frame clones only, minus some. The sample holds 100,000 to 150,000 clones, around 86% seen once. Sequenced input: peripheral blood. The receptors were sampled from a human donor in a cohort sampled during active COVID-19.

The genes are TRBV6-2 or TRBV6-3 and TRBJ2-7; tentatively, D is TRBD2 (5 bases). V dropped 7 bases and J dropped 3 bases, with 22 bases sitting between them. In germline, CDR1 is MNHEY, CDR2 SVGEGT. The CDR3 consists of 16 residues. The CDR3 sequence is CASTPWLYRDDYEQYF. CDR3 DNA: TGTGCCAGCACCCCCTGGCTTTATCGGGATGACTACGAGCAGTACTTC.

The V gene is TRBV5-1, the J gene TRBJ1-5, with no clear D. V was shortened by 4 bases and J by 2 bases, with 10 bases between the two germline ends. The germline gives CDR1 SGHRS, CDR2 YFSETQ. The length of the CDR3 is 14 residues. The CDR3 protein is CASSKNGGNQPQHF. Here the CDR3 DNA reads TGCGCCAGCAGCAAGAACGGTGGCAATCAGCCCCAGCATTTT.

The genes are TRBV7-6 and TRBJ2-1, with 7 bases lining up with TRBD2. The V and J ends lost 5 bases and 2 bases, in that order; junction bases with no gene match: 6. The CDR3 has 15 residues. Germline V gene lookup returns CDR1 SGHVS and CDR2 FNYEAQ. The DNA of the CDR3 is TGTGCCAGCAGCCAAGTAGCGGGTCCCTACAATGAGCAGTTCTTC. Amino acids: CASSQVAGPYNEQFF.

The rearrangement joins TRBV5-1 to TRBJ1-2; D ambiguous. Germline values: CDR1 SGHRS, CDR2 YFSETQ. Between the trimmed V and J ends, which lost 0 bases and 3 bases, there was a span of 6 bases. The CDR3 length is 13 residues. The CDR3 sequence is CASSLDGDYGYTF. CDR3 in DNA: TGCGCCAGCAGCTTGGACGGAGACTATGGCTACACCTTC.

This rearrangement joins TRBV7-2 to TRBJ2-1; 8 nucleotides match TRBD2. V lost 7 bases, J lost 2 bases, and 7 bases stayed unmatched. CDR1 is SGHTA and CDR2 is FQGNSA in the germline V gene. This CDR3 has 15 residues. CDR3 sequence reads: CASTLSGVPYNEQFF. The CDR3 nucleotides are TGTGCCAGCACCCTTAGCGGGGTCCCCTACAATGAGCAGTTCTTC.

The rearrangement links TRBV5-1 to TRBJ2-1, with TRBD2 as a possible D gene (6 bases). Germline lookup yields CDR1 SGHRS and CDR2 YFSETQ. This CDR3 is built from 15 residues. V shed 1 base and J shed 3 bases, with 11 bases lying between them. CDR3 DNA: TGCGCCAGCAGCTTGAATTTAGCGGACTACAATGAGCAGTTCTTC. It codes for CASSLNLADYNEQFF.

The rearrangement joins TRBV19 to TRBJ1-2, with D hard to call. V gave up 4 bases and J gave up 4 bases, with 10 bases separating them. There are 13 residues in the CDR3. CDR1 is LNHDA and CDR2 is SQIVND in the germline V gene (reference sequence). The CDR3 region has the DNA TGTGCCAGTAGTACAGGACGGGGCTATGGCTACACCTTC. Amino acid sequence: CASSTGRGYGYTF.

V gene TRBV6-2 or TRBV6-3 combines with J gene TRBJ2-3; possible D gene TRBD2, 5 bases. This CDR3 comprises 17 residues. The germline V and J ends were trimmed by 0 bases and 4 bases, with 17 bases remaining between them. Germline lookup yields CDR1 MNHEY and CDR2 SVGEGT. CDR3 amino acids: CASSYSRAGNSPDTQYF. In DNA form, the CDR3 reads TGTGCCAGCAGTTACTCGAGGGCGGGCAACAGTCCAGATACGCAGTATTTT.